The rows below give T cell receptor beta chains drawn from one sample of a study of shared clonotypes between healthy human individuals. Libraries were prepared by immunoSEQ multiplex PCR; TCRdb keeps only in-frame clonotypes and omits some of them. The data hold about 110,000 clones, with under 70% observed a single time. Sequenced sample: memory CD8+ T cells sorted from blood. The receptors originated from a woman in her thirties in good health. Both conserved end residues are part of each CDR3. A D gene is named only where the DNA matches it firmly. Size is stated for part of the rows, as once, few or many counts, or as a class when the clone is expanded.

d_call j_call v_call clone_size cdr3_aa cdr3_nt
TRBD2 TRBJ2-1 TRBV14 many CASSPGLAGDLLDNEQFF TGTGCCAGCAGCCCAGGACTAGCGGGAGACCTATTAGACAATGAGCAGTTCTTC
TRBD2 TRBJ2-1 TRBV13 NA CASSLRTSGPQHIEQFF TGTGCCAGCAGCTTACGAACTAGCGGGCCCCAACACATTGAGCAGTTCTTC
TRBD1 TRBJ1-4 TRBV6-6 NA CASSTPHRGENEKLFF TGTGCCAGCAGTACCCCGCACAGGGGGGAAAATGAAAAACTGTTTTTT
TRBD1 TRBJ1-1 TRBV30 NA CAWDRAMNTEAFF TGTGCCTGGGACAGGGCCATGAACACTGAAGCTTTCTTT
NA TRBJ2-7 TRBV11-2 NA CASSLEGGHRMDEQYF TGTGCCAGCAGCTTAGAGGGGGGACACCGAATGGACGAGCAGTACTTC
NA TRBJ2-3 TRBV13 NA CASSPPYAPDTDTQYF TGTGCCAGCAGTCCCCCGTACGCCCCAGACACAGATACGCAGTATTTT
NA TRBJ1-1 TRBV27 few CASSSNRVLTEAFF TGTGCCAGCAGTTCAAACAGGGTTCTAACTGAAGCTTTCTTT
NA TRBJ2-3 TRBV7-9 NA CASSGEESGGATDTQYF TGTGCCAGCAGCGGCGAAGAGAGCGGAGGAGCCACAGATACGCAGTATTTT
TRBD2 TRBJ2-3 TRBV2 few CASRASGIGTDTQYF TGTGCCAGCAGGGCTAGCGGGATAGGGACAGATACGCAGTATTTT
TRBD2 TRBJ2-1 TRBV7-6 NA CASSSSSGRGNEQFF TGTGCCAGCAGCTCCTCTAGCGGGAGGGGTAATGAGCAGTTCTTC
TRBD2 TRBJ2-1 TRBV5-1 NA CASSLEAAGVGEQFF TGCGCCAGCAGCTTGGAAGCAGCGGGAGTTGGTGAGCAGTTCTTC
TRBD2 TRBJ2-7 TRBV11-2 NA CASSLPTSVEQYF TGTGCCAGCAGCCTCCCGACTAGCGTCGAGCAGTACTTC
TRBD2 TRBJ2-2 TRBV15 NA CATSNEEASGITGELFF TGTGCCACCAGCAACGAAGAGGCTAGCGGTATCACCGGGGAGCTGTTTTTT
NA TRBJ2-3 TRBV28 few CASSFAGVGTQYF TGTGCCAGCAGTTTCGCGGGCGTGGGGACGCAGTATTTT
TRBD2 TRBJ2-2 TRBV7-9 NA CASSLKTSGRAVHGELFF TGTGCCAGCAGCTTAAAGACTAGCGGGAGGGCCGTCCACGGGGAGCTGTTTTTT
NA TRBJ1-1 TRBV11-2 NA CASSLNWGTEAFF TGTGCCAGCAGCTTAAACTGGGGTACTGAAGCTTTCTTT
NA TRBJ2-1 TRBV7-8 NA CASSLVYNEQFF TGTGCCAGCAGCTTAGTGTACAATGAGCAGTTCTTC
NA TRBJ2-3 TRBV10-3 NA CATNRDSTDTQYF TGTGCCACAAACCGGGACAGCACAGATACGCAGTATTTT
NA TRBJ2-3 TRBV25-1 NA CASLSGSAGTDTQYF TGTGCCAGCCTTTCCGGGTCGGCGGGCACAGATACGCAGTATTTT
NA TRBJ2-7 TRBV7-9 once CASSFYGGPWAQGYEQYF TGTGCCAGCAGCTTTTATGGGGGCCCTTGGGCCCAGGGCTACGAGCAGTACTTC
NA TRBJ2-7 TRBV10-3 NA CASIKGTYEQYF TGTGCCAGCATAAAGGGAACCTACGAGCAGTACTTC
NA TRBJ2-7 TRBV28 NA CASRTPGFEQYF TGTGCCAGCAGGACCCCGGGGTTCGAGCAGTACTTC
NA TRBJ1-3 TRBV7-3 NA CASSQDTGNTIYF TGTGCCAGCAGCCAAGATACCGGAAACACCATATATTTT
TRBD1 TRBJ1-3 TRBV6-1 NA CASSVGQGDGGNTIYF TGTGCCAGCAGTGTCGGACAGGGGGATGGTGGAAACACCATATATTTT
NA TRBJ2-7 TRBV19 once CASSIRSRDHEQYF TGTGCCAGTAGTATTAGGTCCAGAGACCACGAGCAGTACTTC
NA TRBJ2-7 TRBV11-2 NA CASSSEKYEQYF TGTGCCAGCAGCTCAGAGAAGTACGAGCAGTACTTC
NA TRBJ2-1 TRBV6-4 few CASRPNPEGLEQFF TGTGCCAGCAGACCGAACCCGGAGGGTTTGGAGCAGTTCTTC
TRBD1 TRBJ1-4 TRBV18 NA CASSPTGATGPATNEKLFF TGTGCCAGCTCACCCACTGGAGCGACAGGGCCGGCAACTAATGAAAAACTGTTTTTT
TRBD1 TRBJ1-3 TRBV11-2 once CASSLDRDSNSGNTIYF TGTGCCAGCAGCTTAGACCGGGACAGCAACTCTGGAAACACCATATATTTT
NA TRBJ2-1 TRBV4-2 NA CASSQEEGWEQFF TGTGCCAGCAGCCAAGAGGAAGGGTGGGAGCAGTTCTTC
NA TRBJ2-6 TRBV6-1 medium-sized CASSGVSGANVLTF TGTGCCAGCAGTGGGGTCTCTGGGGCCAACGTCCTGACTTTC
NA TRBJ2-3 TRBV9 many CASSPLLGDTQYF TGTGCCAGCAGCCCCCTGTTAGGGGATACGCAGTATTTT
NA TRBJ1-1 TRBV4-1 NA CASSQVISGNTEAFF TGCGCCAGCAGCCAAGTGATATCAGGTAACACTGAAGCTTTCTTT
TRBD2 TRBJ2-1 TRBV7-6 NA CASSLAAGAPYNEQFF TGTGCCAGCAGCCTCGCAGCGGGGGCTCCCTACAATGAGCAGTTCTTC
NA TRBJ2-1 TRBV18 NA CASSPGRGDEQFF TGTGCCAGCTCTCCGGGAAGGGGTGATGAGCAGTTCTTC
NA TRBJ1-5 TRBV2 NA CASSERSNQPQHF TGTGCCAGCAGTGAACGTAGCAATCAGCCCCAGCATTTT
TRBD1 TRBJ2-3 TRBV19 NA CASSIVRTGGDTQYF TGTGCCAGTAGTATAGTTCGGACAGGGGGAGATACGCAGTATTTT
TRBD2 TRBJ2-5 TRBV5-1 NA CASSSLAGGRGQETQYF TGCGCCAGCAGTTCTCTAGCGGGAGGGCGGGGACAAGAGACCCAGTACTTC
NA TRBJ2-7 TRBV5-8 NA CASSLGRDNYEQYF TGTGCCAGCAGCTTGGGGCGGGACAACTACGAGCAGTACTTC
TRBD2 TRBJ2-7 TRBV11-2 once CASSYGLASYEQYF TGTGCCAGCAGCTACGGACTAGCCTCGTACGAGCAGTACTTC
NA TRBJ1-1 TRBV6-4 few CASSLSPLTEAFF TGTGCCAGCAGTTTAAGCCCCTTAACTGAAGCTTTCTTT
NA TRBJ1-1 TRBV27 large CASSLSPLTEAFF TGTGCCAGCAGTTTAAGCCCCTTAACTGAAGCTTTCTTT
TRBD1 TRBJ1-1 TRBV5-1 NA CASSLGTGWDTEAFF TGCGCCAGCAGCTTAGGGACAGGGTGGGACACTGAAGCTTTCTTT
NA TRBJ2-1 TRBV29-1 NA CSVVIPPNNEQFF TGCAGCGTTGTTATTCCGCCAAACAATGAGCAGTTCTTC
NA TRBJ1-2 TRBV5-8 NA CASSVGLGGYTF TGTGCCAGCAGCGTGGGCCTGGGAGGCTACACCTTC
TRBD2 TRBJ2-1 TRBV2 NA CASIDELAGSHNEQFF TGTGCCAGCATTGACGAACTAGCGGGAAGTCACAATGAGCAGTTCTTC
TRBD1 TRBJ1-2 TRBV6-6 large CASTPGQGRANYGYTF TGTGCCAGCACCCCGGGACAGGGTAGAGCTAACTATGGCTACACCTTC
NA TRBJ1-5 TRBV6-5 NA CASSSGEVEPQHF TGTGCCAGCAGTTCGGGGGAGGTGGAGCCCCAGCATTTT
NA TRBJ1-2 TRBV12-5 NA CASGLWDLEGYTF TGTGCTAGTGGTTTATGGGATTTAGAGGGCTACACCTTC
NA TRBJ2-7 TRBV9 NA CASSPEGYYYEQYF TGTGCCAGCAGCCCAGAGGGGTACTACTACGAGCAGTACTTC
NA TRBJ1-2 TRBV29-1 once CSVEEGYLDGYTF TGCAGCGTTGAAGAGGGGTATCTCGATGGCTACACCTTC